This entry lists 9 T cell receptor beta chains sequenced from one sample in a study of cytomegalovirus exposure and HLA in healthy donors. This PCR relied on a set of 60 Vbeta primers and 13 Jbeta primers. TCRdb's table, derived via immunoSEQ multiplex PCR, lists solely in-frame clones and lacks some. The data hold about 76,000 clones, with about 81% observed a single time. Sequenced material: PBMCs. All receptors come from a woman between 40 and 55 years old in good health and CMV-seropositive.

The chain carries TRBV30 and TRBJ2-2, with 9 nucleotides matching TRBD2. V was clipped by 2 bases and J by 6 bases; unmatched bases: 4. CDR1 and CDR2 (germline): GTSNPN, SVGIG (reference sequence). The CDR3 consists of 14 residues. The CDR3 region has the DNA TGTGCCTGGAGTCGACTAGCGGAGGCCGGGGAGCTGTTTTTT. Its protein is CAWSRLAEAGELFF. The whole variable domain, filled in from reference TRBV30 and TRBJ2-2, reads SQTIHQWPATLVQPVGSPLSLECTVEGTSNPNLYWYRQAAGRGLQLLFYSVGIGQISSEVPQNLSASRPQDRQFILSSKKLLLSDSGFYLCAWSRLAEAGELFFGEGSRLTVL.

In this sample, this clone turned up a few times. CDR3 residues: CASIPPGQGVPWYPGNTIYF. CDR3 nucleotide sequence: TGTGCCAGCATCCCACCGGGACAGGGTGTTCCGTGGTATCCTGGAAACACCATATATTTT. The V and J genes are TRBV21-1 and TRBJ1-3; TRBD1, as called in the table, went unchecked against the DNA. TRBV21-1 counts as a pseudogene. The CDR3 runs 20 residues.

Details on this clone: At the DNA level, this CDR3 is encoded by other sequences in the same sample as well. The chain carries TRBV28 and TRBJ1-2; TRBD1 agrees at 7 bases. Trimming took 6 bases from V and 4 from J; bases not matched to a gene: 11. This CDR3 region has 15 residues. CDR1 and CDR2 (germline): MDHEN, SYDVKM. The CDR3: CASSSGGTALYGYTF. Written as DNA, the CDR3 is TGTGCCAGCAGCTCCGGAGGGACAGCCCTCTATGGCTACACCTTC.

In regard to this clone: Within the sample, other DNA sequences also encode this same CDR3. V gene TRBV9 combines with J gene TRBJ1-5; maybe TRBD1 (5 bases). The CDR3 runs 14 residues. The germline V and J ends were trimmed by 0 bases and 7 bases, with 11 bases remaining between them. Per germline, CDR1 SGDLS and CDR2 YYNGEE. The CDR3 here is CASSVGGSNQPQHF. CDR3 bases: TGTGCCAGCAGCGTAGGGGGCAGTAACCAGCCCCAGCATTTT.

V gene TRBV5-1 combines with J gene TRBJ2-2, with 7 bases identical to TRBD1. This CDR3 region has 14 residues. Germline CDR1 is SGHRS and CDR2 is YFSETQ. Germline trimming cut 5 bases from V and 2 bases from J; bases unmatched to any gene: 3. The CDR3 region has the DNA TGCGCCAGCAGTGGGACAGTTAACACCGGGGAGCTGTTTTTT. It encodes CASSGTVNTGELFF.

The J gene is TRBJ1-1, the V gene TRBV29-1; 10 nucleotides line up with TRBD1. The CDR3 covers 16 residues. Germline V lookup: CDR1 SQVTM, CDR2 ANQGSEA. V shed 0 bases, J shed 5 bases, and the junction held 9 bases outside the gene matches. In nucleotides, the CDR3 is TGCAGCGTTGAAGATAGTGGGACAGGGGCGGGGACTGAAGCTTTCTTT. Its protein is CSVEDSGTGAGTEAFF.

J is TRBJ2-3 and V is TRBV7-2, with D maybe TRBD1 (6 bases). Trimming left V 4 bases short and J 6 bases short, with 11 bases between. Germline V gene data show CDR1 as SGHTA and CDR2 as FQGNSA. The length of the CDR3 is 13 residues. The CDR3 nucleotides are TGTGCCAGCAGCTCCCAGGGGTGGGATACGCAGTATTTT. This codes for CASSSQGWDTQYF.

This clone was seen only a few times. The chain recombines TRBV5-4 with TRBJ1-1, with D perhaps TRBD1 (6 bases). Trimming removed 1 base at V and 7 bases at J, with 17 bases between. The CDR3 totals 15 residues. CDR1 and CDR2 (germline): SGHNT, YYREEE (reference sequence). The CDR3 reads CASSLIQGLRGEAFF. In DNA form, the CDR3 reads TGTGCCAGCAGCTTGATTCAGGGGCTAAGGGGTGAAGCTTTCTTT.

This clone was seen a few times. V and J are TRBV2 and TRBJ1-6, with 10 bases lining up with TRBD1. Trimming cost V 5 bases and J 10 bases; bases outside gene matches: 8. Per the germline V gene, CDR1 is SNHLY and CDR2 is FYNNEI. This CDR3 has 15 amino acids. The CDR3 bases are TGTGCCAGCAGTTCACCGGGACAGGGGCACTCACCCCTCCACTTT. This translates into CASSSPGQGHSPLHF.